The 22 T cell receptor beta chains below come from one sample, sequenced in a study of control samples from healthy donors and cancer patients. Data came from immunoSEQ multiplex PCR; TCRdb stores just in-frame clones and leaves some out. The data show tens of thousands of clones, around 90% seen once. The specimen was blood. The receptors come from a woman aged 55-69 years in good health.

CDR3 DNA sequence: TGTGCCAGCAGCTCCCCTGCGGGAGGGACCCCAGATACGCAGTATTTT. Protein product: CASSSPAGGTPDTQYF. The rearrangement uses TRBV7-6 and TRBJ2-3; TRBD2 agrees at 9 bases. The CDR3 has 16 amino acids. J gave up 4 bases and V 4 bases, and 9 bases lay outside the gene matches. CDR1 and CDR2 from the germline V gene are SGHVS and FNYEAQ.

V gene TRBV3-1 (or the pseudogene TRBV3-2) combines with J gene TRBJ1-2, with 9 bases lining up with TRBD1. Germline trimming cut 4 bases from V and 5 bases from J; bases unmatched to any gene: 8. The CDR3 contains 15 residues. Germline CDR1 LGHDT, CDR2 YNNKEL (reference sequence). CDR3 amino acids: CASSLWDRVKYGYTF. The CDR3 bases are TGTGCCAGCAGCCTGTGGGACAGGGTAAAGTATGGCTACACCTTC.

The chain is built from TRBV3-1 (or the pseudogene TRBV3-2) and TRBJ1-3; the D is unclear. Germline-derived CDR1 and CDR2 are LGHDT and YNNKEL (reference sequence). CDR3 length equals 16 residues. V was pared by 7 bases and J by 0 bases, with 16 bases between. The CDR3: CASTPYGGLSGNTIYF. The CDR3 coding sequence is TGTGCCAGCACCCCCTACGGAGGCCTCTCTGGAAACACCATATATTTT.

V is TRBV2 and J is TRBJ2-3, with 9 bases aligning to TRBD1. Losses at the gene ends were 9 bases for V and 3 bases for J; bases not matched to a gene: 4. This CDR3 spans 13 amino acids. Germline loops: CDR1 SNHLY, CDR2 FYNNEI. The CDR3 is CASDRGSTDTQYF. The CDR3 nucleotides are TGTGCCAGTGACAGGGGGTCAACAGATACGCAGTATTTT.

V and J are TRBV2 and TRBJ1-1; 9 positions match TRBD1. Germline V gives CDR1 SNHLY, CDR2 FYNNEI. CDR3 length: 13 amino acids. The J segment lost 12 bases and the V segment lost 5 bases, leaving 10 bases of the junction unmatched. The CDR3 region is CASSPRGQGQPFF. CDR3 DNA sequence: TGTGCCAGCAGTCCCCGAGGACAGGGGCAACCTTTCTTT.

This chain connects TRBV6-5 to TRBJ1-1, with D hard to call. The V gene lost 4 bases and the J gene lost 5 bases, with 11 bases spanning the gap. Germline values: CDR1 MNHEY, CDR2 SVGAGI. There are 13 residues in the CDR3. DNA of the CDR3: TGTGCCAGCAGTTTCTCTCCAGGTACTGAAGCTTTCTTT. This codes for CASSFSPGTEAFF.

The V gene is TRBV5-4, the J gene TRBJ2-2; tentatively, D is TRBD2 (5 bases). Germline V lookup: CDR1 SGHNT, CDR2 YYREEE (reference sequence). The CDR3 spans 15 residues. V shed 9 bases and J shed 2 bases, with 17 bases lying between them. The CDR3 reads CATTRGTINTGELFF. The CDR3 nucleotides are TGTGCCACCACACGGGGTACCATTAACACCGGGGAGCTGTTTTTT.

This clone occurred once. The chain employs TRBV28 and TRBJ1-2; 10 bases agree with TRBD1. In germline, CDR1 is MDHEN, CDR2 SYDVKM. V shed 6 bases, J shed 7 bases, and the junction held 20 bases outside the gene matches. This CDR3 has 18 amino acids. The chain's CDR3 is CASSSLFMEDRGRGGYTF. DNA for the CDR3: TGTGCCAGCAGCTCCCTCTTCATGGAGGACAGGGGGAGGGGTGGCTACACCTTC.

The CDR3 coding sequence is TGTGCCAGCTCACCCCGAGGGGCCGAGCAGTACTTC. This gives the protein CASSPRGAEQYF. The gene calls are TRBV18 and TRBJ2-7, with D perhaps being TRBD1 or TRBD2 (5 bases each). CDR3 size: 12 residues. Per the germline V gene, CDR1 is KGHSH and CDR2 is LQKENI. Trimming removed 3 bases at V and 6 bases at J, with 9 bases between.

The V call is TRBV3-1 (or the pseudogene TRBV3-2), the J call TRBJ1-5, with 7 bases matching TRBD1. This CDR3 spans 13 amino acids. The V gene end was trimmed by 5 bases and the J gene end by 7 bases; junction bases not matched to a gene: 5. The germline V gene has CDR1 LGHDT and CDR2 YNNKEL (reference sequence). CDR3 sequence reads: CASSDRVSQPQHF. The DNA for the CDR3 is TGTGCCAGCAGCGACAGGGTAAGCCAGCCCCAGCATTTT.

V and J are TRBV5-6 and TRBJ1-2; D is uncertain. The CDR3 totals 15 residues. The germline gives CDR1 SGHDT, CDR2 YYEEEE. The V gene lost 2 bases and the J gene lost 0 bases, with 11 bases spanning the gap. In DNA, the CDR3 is TGTGCCAGCAGCTTCAGATCGGCAGCTAACTATGGCTACACCTTC. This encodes CASSFRSAANYGYTF.

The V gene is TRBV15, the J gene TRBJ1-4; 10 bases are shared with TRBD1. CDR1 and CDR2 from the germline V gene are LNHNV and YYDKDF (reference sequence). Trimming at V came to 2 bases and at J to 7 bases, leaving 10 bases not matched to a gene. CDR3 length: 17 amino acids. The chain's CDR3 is CATSRLPGQGFGEKLFF. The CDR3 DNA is TGTGCCACCAGCAGACTGCCGGGACAGGGGTTCGGTGAAAAACTGTTTTTT.

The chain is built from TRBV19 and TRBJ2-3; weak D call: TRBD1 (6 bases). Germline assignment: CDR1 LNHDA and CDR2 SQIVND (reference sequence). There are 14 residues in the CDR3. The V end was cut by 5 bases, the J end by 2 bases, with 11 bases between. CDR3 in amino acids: CASSVGQDTDTQYF. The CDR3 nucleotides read TGTGCCAGTAGTGTGGGACAAGACACAGATACGCAGTATTTT.

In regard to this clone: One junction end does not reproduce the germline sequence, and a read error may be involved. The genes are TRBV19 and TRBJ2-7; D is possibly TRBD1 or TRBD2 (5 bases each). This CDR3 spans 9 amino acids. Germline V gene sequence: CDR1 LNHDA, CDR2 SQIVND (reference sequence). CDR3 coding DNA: TGTGCCAGTAGTATGGGACGGCCCTTC. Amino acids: CASSMGRPF.

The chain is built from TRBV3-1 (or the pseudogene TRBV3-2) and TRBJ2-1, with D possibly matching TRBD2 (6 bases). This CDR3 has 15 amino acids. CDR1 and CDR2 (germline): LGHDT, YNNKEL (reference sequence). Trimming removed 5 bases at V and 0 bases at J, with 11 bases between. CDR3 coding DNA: TGTGCCAGCAGCGGGGGGTGGGCCTCCTACAATGAGCAGTTCTTC. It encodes CASSGGWASYNEQFF.

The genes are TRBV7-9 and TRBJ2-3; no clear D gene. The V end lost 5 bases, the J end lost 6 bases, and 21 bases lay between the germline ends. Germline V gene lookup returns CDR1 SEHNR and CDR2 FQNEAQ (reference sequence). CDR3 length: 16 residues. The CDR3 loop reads CASSTWGSSFIDTQYF. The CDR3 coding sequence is TGTGCCAGCAGCACGTGGGGTAGTTCCTTCATCGATACGCAGTATTTT. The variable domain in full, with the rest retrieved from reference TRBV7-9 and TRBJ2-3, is DTGVSQNPRHKITKRGQNVTFRCDPISEHNRLYWYRQTLGQGPEFLTYFQNEAQLEKSRLLSDRFSAERPKGSFSTLEIQRTEQGDSAMYLCASSTWGSSFIDTQYFGPGTRLTVL.

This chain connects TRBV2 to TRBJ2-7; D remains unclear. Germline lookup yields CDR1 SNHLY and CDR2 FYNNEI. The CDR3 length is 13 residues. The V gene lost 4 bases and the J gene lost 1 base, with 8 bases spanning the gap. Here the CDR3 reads CASSVGVSYEQYF. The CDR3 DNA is TGTGCCAGCAGTGTCGGTGTGTCCTACGAGCAGTACTTC.

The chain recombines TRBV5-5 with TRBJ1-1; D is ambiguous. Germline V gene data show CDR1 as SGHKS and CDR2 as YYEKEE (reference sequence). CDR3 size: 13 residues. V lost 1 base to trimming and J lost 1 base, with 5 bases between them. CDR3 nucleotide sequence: TGTGCCAGCAGCTTGTTCGCGAACACTGAAGCTTTCTTT. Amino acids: CASSLFANTEAFF.

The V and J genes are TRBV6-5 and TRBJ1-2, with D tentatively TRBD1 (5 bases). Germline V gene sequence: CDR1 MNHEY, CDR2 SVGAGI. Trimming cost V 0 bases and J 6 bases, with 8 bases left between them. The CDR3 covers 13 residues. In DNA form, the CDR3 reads TGTGCCAGCAGTTACTCCACCAGGGATGGCTACACCTTC. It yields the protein CASSYSTRDGYTF.

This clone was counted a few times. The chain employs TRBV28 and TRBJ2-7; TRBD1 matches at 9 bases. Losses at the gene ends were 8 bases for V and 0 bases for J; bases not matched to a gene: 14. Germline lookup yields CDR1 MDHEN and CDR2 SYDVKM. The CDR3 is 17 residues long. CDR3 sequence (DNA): TGTGCCAGCTCCTCGCCTAATGCGGGACAGGGCTCCTACGAGCAGTACTTC. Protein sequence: CASSSPNAGQGSYEQYF. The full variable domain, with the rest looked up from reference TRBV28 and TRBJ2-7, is DVKVTQSSRYLVKRTGEKVFLECVQDMDHENMFWYRQDPGLGLRLIYFSYDVKMKEKGDIPEGYSVSREKKERFSLILESASTNQTSMYLCASSSPNAGQGSYEQYFGPGTRLTVT.

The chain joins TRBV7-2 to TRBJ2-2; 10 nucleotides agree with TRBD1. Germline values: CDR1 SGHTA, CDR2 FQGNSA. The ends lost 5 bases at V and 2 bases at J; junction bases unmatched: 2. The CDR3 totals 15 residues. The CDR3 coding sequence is TGTGCCAGCAGCCGGACAGGGGGTAACACCGGGGAGCTGTTTTTT. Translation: CASSRTGGNTGELFF.

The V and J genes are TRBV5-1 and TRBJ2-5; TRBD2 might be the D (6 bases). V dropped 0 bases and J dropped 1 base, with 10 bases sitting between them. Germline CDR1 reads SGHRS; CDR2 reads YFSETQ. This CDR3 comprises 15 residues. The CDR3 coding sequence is TGCGCCAGCAGCTTGGGGGGCGGGGTCCAAGAGACCCAGTACTTC. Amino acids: CASSLGGGVQETQYF.